Listed below are T cell receptor beta chains from one sample, sequenced in a study of blood T cell repertoires in COVID-19. Produced via immunoSEQ multiplex PCR; TCRdb's table is partial and in-frame only. The sample lists under 60,000 clones; around four fifths were seen once. Sample: peripheral blood. The receptors here all came from a human donor in a cohort sampled during active COVID-19. Both conserved end residues are part of each CDR3.

v_call,cdr3_aa
TRBV5-1,CASSRTAAGGIYEQYF
TRBV2,CASSGEQGNSPLHF
TRBV24-1,CATSPLHTDTQYF
TRBV19,CASSLGTGRIFGNTEAFF
TRBV2,CASGMGPRYGYTF
TRBV7-8,CASSFGRETNEKLFF
TRBV11-2,CASSLGGGLAGYDTQYF
TRBV19,CASRMTGAGYEQYF
TRBV5-1,CASTGGPGELFF
TRBV4-1,CASSQDAARTGELFF
TRBV5-1,CASSLDVGTDTQYF
TRBV7-6,CASSLTGNEQFF
TRBV30,CAWSSSNQPQHF
TRBV5-1,CASSFTAGAGVYYGYTF
TRBV6-5,CASSYKAGGNYGYTF
TRBV3-1/TRBV3-2,CASSQSLATGELFF
TRBV2,CASSIATLYGYTF
TRBV29-1,CSVGWGGESPLHF
TRBV19,CASSAADRGRQPQHF
TRBV10-2,CASSAGLYEQYF
TRBV9,CASSVDISSPLHF
TRBV11-2,CASSPRGGGSTDTQYF
TRBV6-2/TRBV6-3,CASSPTGALVSPLHF
TRBV6-2/TRBV6-3,CASSPLSGGYTF
TRBV5-1,CASSRSGGHNEQFF
TRBV25-1,CARDRGLRGKTQYF
TRBV6-2/TRBV6-3,CASSTQQGQLAKNIQYF
TRBV2,CASSDLRVKNIQYF
TRBV6-5,CASSQRTGVGYTF
TRBV7-9,CASSLVIGNRDGYTF
TRBV5-1,CASSLEPRQYGEKLFF
TRBV7-9,CASTRSGLNSPLHF
TRBV21-1,CASSKVESSSRVVGGNTIYF
TRBV3-1/TRBV3-2,CASTHLSGGTYNEQFF
TRBV10-1,CASSELRGGELFF
TRBV14,CASSQQQETQYF
TRBV15,CATSRANRGLNTEAFF
TRBV4-2,CASSHADGRDRVYEQYF
TRBV27,CASSFRVNQPQHF
TRBV14,CASSLRGPNTEAFF
TRBV6-1,CASSEAAGGRNSPLHF
TRBV5-4,CASSLQDGGGGYTF
TRBV7-2,CASSLYGTSGVGSTDTQYF
TRBV6-5,CASSTGFSFSEQYF
TRBV11-2,CASSLVTGSTDTQYF
TRBV24-1,CATSDRDSYGYTF
TRBV23-1,CASSQFRTGKLGYTF
TRBV6-1,CASSELFGNQPQHF
TRBV5-1,CASSLGSGGPYEQYF
TRBV3-1/TRBV3-2,CASSQDGGSTF
TRBV27,CASRPGTSGGAGYF
TRBV19,CASRNRGQGEAFF
TRBV19,CASSKARPQETQYF
TRBV6-7,CASSGRVRETQYF
TRBV2,CASSEQIGNSPLHF